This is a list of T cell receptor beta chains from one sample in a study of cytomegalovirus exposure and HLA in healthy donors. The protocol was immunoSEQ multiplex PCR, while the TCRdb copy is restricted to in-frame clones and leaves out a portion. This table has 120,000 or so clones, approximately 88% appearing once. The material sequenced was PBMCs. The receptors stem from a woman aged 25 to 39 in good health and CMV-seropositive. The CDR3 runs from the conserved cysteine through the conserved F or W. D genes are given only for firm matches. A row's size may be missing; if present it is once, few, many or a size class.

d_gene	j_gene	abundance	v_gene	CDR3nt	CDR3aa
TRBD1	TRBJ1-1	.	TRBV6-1	TGTGCCAGCAGTGCGACAGGACAGGCTAAGGGTGGCACTGAAGCTTTCTTT	CASSATGQAKGGTEAFF
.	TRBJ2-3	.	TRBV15	TGTGCCACCAGCAGTGAACCGGGACTTCGTACAGATACGCAGTATTTT	CATSSEPGLRTDTQYF
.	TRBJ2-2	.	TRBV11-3	TGTGCCAGCAGCTTAGAGTCAGGGACCGGGGAGCTGTTTTTT	CASSLESGTGELFF
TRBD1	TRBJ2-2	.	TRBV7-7	TGTGCTAGCAGCAGGGGGACAATCACCTCGAACACCGGGGAGCTGTTTTTT	CASSRGTITSNTGELFF
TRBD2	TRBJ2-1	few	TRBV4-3	TGCGCCAGCAGCCAAGTGAGGGAGGGCTACAATGAGCAGTTCTTC	CASSQVREGYNEQFF
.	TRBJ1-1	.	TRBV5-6	TGTGCCAGCAGCTTGAGGACACTGCAGGTCACTGAAGCTTTCTTT	CASSLRTLQVTEAFF
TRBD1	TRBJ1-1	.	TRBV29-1	TGCAGCGTTGCCAGGGGGTTCATGAACACTGAAGCTTTCTTT	CSVARGFMNTEAFF
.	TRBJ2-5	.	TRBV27	TGTGCCAGCAGTTCGGGACTGAAAATGACCCAGTACTTC	CASSSGLKMTQYF
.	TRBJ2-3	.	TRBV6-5	TGTGCCAGCAGCCGGGTGGGCACAGATACGCAGTATTTT	CASSRVGTDTQYF
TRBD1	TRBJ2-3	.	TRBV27	TGTGCCAGCAGTTTCCAGGACAGGCGAGGCACAGATACGCAGTATTTT	CASSFQDRRGTDTQYF
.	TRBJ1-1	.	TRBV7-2	TGTGCCAGCAGCACCCAGGGGATGAACACTGAAGCTTTCTTT	CASSTQGMNTEAFF
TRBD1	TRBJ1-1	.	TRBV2	TGTGCCAGCATACGGACAGGGGGCACGGGCACTGAAGCTTTCTTT	CASIRTGGTGTEAFF
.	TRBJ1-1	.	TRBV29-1	TGCAGCGTTCATGTAGTTAAGGCGACCAGCGGGAACACTGAAGCTTTCTTT	CSVHVVKATSGNTEAFF